This T cell receptor (beta chain) came from a study of T cells in Graves' hyperthyroidism and ophthalmopathy. The source material, RNA transcripts, was used to amplify TCR beta CDR3 regions. The TCR CDR3 first-round RT-PCR relied on the HTBI primer set. TCRdb reprocessed the multiplex PCR reads via MiXCR and lists one record per CDR3 protein. The sample holds 700,000 or so distinct CDR3 sequences, around 17% seen once. Germline values: CDR1 ENHRY, CDR2 SYGVKD. The V and J ends lost 10 bases and 1 base, in that order; junction bases with no gene match: 6. CDR3 length: 14 residues. This clonotype was observed many times.

The sequencing sample was made of blood. The receptor was derived from a man between 18 and 29 years old with Graves' hyperthyroidism. V usage is TRBV10-3 and J usage is TRBJ2-3, with 9 bases fitting TRBD1. CDR3 nucleotide sequence: TGTGCCAACAGGGGACAGGGTGGCACAGATACGCAGTATTTT. This translates into CANRGQGGTDTQYF.